The 7 T cell receptor beta chains presented below share a single source sample, sequenced in a study of Graves' ophthalmopathy and Graves' hyperthyroidism. RNA transcripts were the template, and TCR beta CDR3 regions were amplified from them. RT-PCR was first run with HTBI primers, then multiplex PCR in a second round. TCRdb re-called the multiplex PCR reads with MiXCR, one entry per CDR3 protein. The repertoire has almost 750,000 distinct CDR3 sequences, approximately 40% of them found once; the top ten carry approximately 46%. Sequenced: peripheral blood. The receptors originated from an adult man with Graves' ophthalmopathy.

The sample holds many counts of this clonotype. The genes are TRBV2 and TRBJ1-6; 9 bases agree with TRBD1. The CDR3 consists of 14 residues. Germline lookup yields CDR1 SNHLY and CDR2 FYNNEI. Trimming at V came to 6 bases and at J to 7 bases, leaving 4 bases not matched to a gene. In nucleotides, the CDR3 is TGTGCCAGCAGCGCGACAGGGGGGAATTCACCCCTCCACTTT. Translation gives CASSATGGNSPLHF.

The gene calls are TRBV7-9 and TRBJ2-5, with a weak D call TRBD1 (5 bases). Between the trimmed V and J ends, which lost 5 bases and 7 bases, there was a span of 11 bases. Germline V gene lookup returns CDR1 SEHNR and CDR2 FQNEAQ (reference sequence). CDR3 length: 12 residues. The CDR3 DNA reads as TGTGCCAGCAGCCAGGGAATCGTGACCCAGTACTTC. Its translation: CASSQGIVTQYF.

The chain carries TRBV7-9 and TRBJ1-4; perhaps TRBD1 as D (6 bases). The germline CDR1 and CDR2 sequences are SEHNR and FQNEAQ (reference sequence). V gave up 5 bases and J gave up 7 bases, with 17 bases separating them. The CDR3 contains 15 residues. CDR3 sequence (DNA): TGTGCCAGCAGCCAGATACAGGGAGGGACTGAAAAACTGTTTTTT. Amino acids: CASSQIQGGTEKLFF.

The V call is TRBV7-9, the J call TRBJ2-5, with D perhaps given as TRBD1 or TRBD2 (6 bases each). The V end was cut by 5 bases, the J end by 5 bases, with 21 bases between. The CDR3 sequence is 16 residues long. Germline V CDR1 and CDR2: SEHNR, FQNEAQ (reference sequence). This CDR3 is CASSHSRLFGGETQYF. CDR3 bases: TGTGCCAGCAGCCACTCGAGGCTATTCGGGGGCGAGACCCAGTACTTC.

The chain carries TRBV29-1 and TRBJ2-5, with TRBD2 identical over 7 bases. V shed 8 bases and J 5 bases; nucleotides not matched to a gene: 11. In germline, CDR1 is SQVTM, CDR2 ANQGSEA. This CDR3 is 13 amino acids long. The CDR3 is CSLEAGVTETQYF. The CDR3 DNA reads TGCAGCTTAGAGGCGGGAGTCACGGAGACCCAGTACTTC.

In this sample, this clonotype turned up many times. V usage is TRBV11-2 and J usage is TRBJ1-1; D gene ambiguous. This CDR3 region has 16 residues. Germline CDR1 is SGHAT and CDR2 is FQNNGV. Trimming removed 5 bases at V and 0 bases at J, with 16 bases between. CDR3 sequence (DNA): TGTGCCAGCAGCCCTACTCGACGGATACTGAACACTGAAGCTTTCTTT. The encoded protein is CASSPTRRILNTEAFF.

The rearrangement links TRBV18 to TRBJ2-7; TRBD1 matches 7 bases. V trimming: 3 bases; J trimming: 3 bases; junction bases outside the gene matches: 5. Germline CDR1 and CDR2: KGHSH and LQKENI. The CDR3 extends over 14 amino acids. CDR3 sequence (DNA): TGTGCCAGCTCACCCTCGACAGGGCTCTACGAGCAGTACTTC. Translating gives CASSPSTGLYEQYF.